This paragraph covers one TCR beta chain sequence. Its antigen is not identified. The germline gives CDR1 SGDLS, CDR2 YYNGEE. This CDR3 has 16 residues. V was trimmed by 0 bases and J by 6 bases, leaving 19 bases between them. The data were taken from a study of cytomegalovirus exposure and HLA in healthy donors. As for the study in general: In a later analysis, it was reported that the 110 or so validation repertoires had been produced on the same platform as the roughly 700 repertoires belonging to the first cohort.

Study-wide findings and caveats: In vitro assays verified that three CMV-associated chains recognized CMV antigens specifically. Cytomegalovirus status was reportedly diagnosed by the classifier with high sensitivity and specificity.

These donors were members of the approximately 120-subject validation cohort, a group separate from the approximately 700-subject first cohort. Profiling relied on immunoSEQ multiplex PCR, and the TCRdb table lists in-frame clones only, not all of them. Here the sample spans roughly 330,000 clones, around 90% being singletons. Sample: PBMCs. V is TRBV9 and J is TRBJ2-7; maybe TRBD1 (7 bases). The receptor comes from a woman aged 30 to 39 in good health and CMV-seropositive. CDR3 coding DNA: TGTGCCAGCAGCGTAGCTGCCCAGGGGGGCAGGGGCGAGCAGTACTTC. Amino acids: CASSVAAQGGRGEQYF.